The 23 T cell receptor beta chains given below trace back to one sample, sequenced in a study of radiotherapy plus CTLA-4 blockade in lung cancer. The data were produced by immunoSEQ multiplex PCR, yet TCRdb's version contains in-frame clones alone and is incomplete. The data show 100,000 to 150,000 clones, about 90% seen once. The source material was peripheral blood, sampled from a patient treated with radiotherapy plus ipilimumab. The receptors come from a human donor with non-small cell lung cancer that progressed on radiotherapy plus ipilimumab.

The genes are TRBV19 and TRBJ2-7; no clear D gene. CDR1 and CDR2 from the germline V gene are LNHDA and SQIVND (reference sequence). V dropped 3 bases and J dropped 2 bases, with 8 bases sitting between them. This CDR3 spans 13 amino acids. CDR3 DNA: TGTGCCAGTAGTATCGATGAGACCTACGAGCAGTACTTC. Translated, it gives CASSIDETYEQYF.

V is TRBV5-6 and J is TRBJ2-3; 8 nucleotides line up with TRBD1. The CDR3 is 17 residues long. V trimming: 2 bases; J trimming: 2 bases; junction bases outside the gene matches: 10. Germline loops: CDR1 SGHDT, CDR2 YYEEEE. CDR3 protein: CASSLWSRQGYTDTQYF. The CDR3, as DNA: TGTGCCAGCAGCTTATGGAGCCGACAGGGGTACACAGATACGCAGTATTTT.

This rearrangement joins TRBV2 to TRBJ2-7, with D perhaps being TRBD1 or TRBD2 (5 bases each). This CDR3 contains 14 residues. CDR1 is SNHLY, CDR2 FYNNEI, per germline. V lost 4 bases, J lost 3 bases, and 13 bases lay in between. CDR3 coding DNA: TGTGCCAGCAGTGTCTGGGGGAGCGGCTACGAGCAGTACTTC. It specifies CASSVWGSGYEQYF.

The chain carries TRBV5-1 and TRBJ1-5; the D gene is possibly TRBD1 (5 bases). The germline V and J ends were trimmed by 5 bases and 5 bases, with 17 bases remaining between them. Germline assignment: CDR1 SGHRS and CDR2 YFSETQ. This CDR3 has 15 amino acids. The DNA of the CDR3 is TGCGCCAGCAGGGGGGGTCTTGAAAGGGATCAGCCCCAGCATTTT. Amino acids: CASRGGLERDQPQHF.

Regarding this clone: Without the conserved terminal phenylalanine or tryptophan, this CDR3 likely stems from a read error. The limits of the CDR3 on the DNA are not certain, so only TCRdb's listed CDR3 is given. The V call is TRBV6-1, the J call TRBJ1-5. The length of the CDR3 is 13 amino acids, counting both ends. Germline CDR1 reads MNHNS; CDR2 reads SASEGT. CDR3 region: CASSESLQGRGIV.

J is TRBJ2-7 and V is TRBV6-1; D remains unclear. The germline V gene has CDR1 MNHNS and CDR2 SASEGT. The CDR3 is 15 amino acids. V was clipped by 8 bases and J by 3 bases, with 20 bases between them. CDR3 nucleotide sequence: TGTGCCAGCCAGATACTACCAGACGGTCGCTACGAGCAGTACTTC. Translating gives CASQILPDGRYEQYF.

The chain is built from TRBV4-2 and TRBJ2-3, with TRBD2 identical over 8 bases. CDR1 is LGHNA, CDR2 YNFKEQ, per germline. V was clipped by 4 bases and J by 3 bases; unmatched bases: 12. This CDR3 contains 17 residues. The CDR3 spells CASSRSSLAGTTDTQYF. The CDR3 DNA is TGTGCCAGCAGCCGATCAAGCTTAGCGGGAACGACAGATACGCAGTATTTT.

The gene calls are TRBV9 and TRBJ2-7; maybe TRBD2 (6 bases). V gave up 0 bases and J gave up 5 bases, with 15 bases separating them. The germline CDR1 and CDR2 sequences are SGDLS and YYNGEE. The CDR3 is 15 residues long. For the CDR3, the DNA is TGTGCCAGCAGCGTAGCCGGGGTCACGGGGGACGAGCAGTACTTC. It is translated as CASSVAGVTGDEQYF. Using reference TRBV9 and TRBJ2-7 for the parts outside the CDR3, the full variable domain is DSGVTQTPKHLITATGQRVTLRCSPRSGDLSVYWYQQSLDQGLQFLIQYYNGEERAKGNILERFSAQQFPDLHSELNLSSLELGDSALYFCASSVAGVTGDEQYFGPGTRLTVT.

The chain carries TRBV5-1 and TRBJ1-2; D is unresolved. Germline assignment: CDR1 SGHRS and CDR2 YFSETQ. CDR3 length: 15 residues. The V end was cut by 6 bases, the J end by 0 bases, with 15 bases between. DNA of the CDR3: TGCGCCAGCACGGCCTTCGGAGCAACTAACTATGGCTACACCTTC. Its translation: CASTAFGATNYGYTF.

The chain employs TRBV18 and TRBJ1-2, with 7 bases fitting TRBD1. There are 13 residues in the CDR3. The germline CDR1 and CDR2 sequences are KGHSH and LQKENI. The V and J ends lost 5 bases and 2 bases, in that order; junction bases with no gene match: 2. The CDR3 DNA reads TGTGCCAGCTCAAGGGACAGCAACTATGGCTACACCTTC. Protein product: CASSRDSNYGYTF.

This sequence joins TRBV29-1 and TRBJ1-1, with D tentatively TRBD1 (5 bases). This CDR3 spans 13 amino acids. Germline-derived CDR1 and CDR2 are SQVTM and ANQGSEA. Deletions cut 2 bases from V and 1 base from J, with 8 bases between. CDR3 amino acids: CSVETGQNTEAFF. CDR3 sequence (DNA): TGCAGCGTTGAAACGGGGCAGAACACTGAAGCTTTCTTT.

This clone has more than one count but fewer than ten. The chain links TRBV19 to TRBJ1-3, with D unclear. The ends were cut back, 7 bases at V and 0 bases at J, with 16 bases in the middle. Per the germline V gene, CDR1 is LNHDA and CDR2 is SQIVND (reference sequence). CDR3 length: 16 residues. The CDR3 bases are TGTGCCAGTACGATGACAACGGGGATCTCTGGAAACACCATATATTTT. Its protein product is CASTMTTGISGNTIYF.

This sequence joins TRBV4-2 and TRBJ1-6; D gene uncertain. With 4 bases removed from V and 0 bases from J, the gap between germline ends came to 22 bases. The CDR3 length is 20 residues. The germline V gene has CDR1 LGHNA and CDR2 YNFKEQ. CDR3 residues: CASSRHLAGRESSYNSPLHF. The CDR3 nucleotides are TGTGCCAGCAGCCGCCATCTTGCAGGCAGAGAGAGCTCCTATAATTCACCCCTCCACTTT.

The V gene is TRBV5-6, the J gene TRBJ2-3, with D possibly being TRBD2 (7 bases). The CDR3 contains 15 residues. Trimming took 7 bases from V and 1 from J, leaving 16 bases between them. Germline V lookup: CDR1 SGHDT, CDR2 YYEEEE. The CDR3 is CASRFRGAGTDTQYF. CDR3 in DNA: TGTGCCAGCCGTTTCCGGGGGGCAGGCACAGATACGCAGTATTTT.

The chain combines TRBV11-2 with TRBJ1-1, with D hard to call. Looked up from germline, CDR1 is SGHAT and CDR2 is FQNNGV. The CDR3 sequence is 11 residues long. Trimming stripped 2 bases from V and 5 bases from J, with 3 bases between. CDR3 sequence (DNA): TGTGCCAGCAGCTTATTGACTGAAGCTTTCTTT. Translation gives CASSLLTEAFF.

V is TRBV6-5 and J is TRBJ1-1; weak D call: TRBD1 (5 bases). The CDR3 is 12 amino acids. Per germline, CDR1 MNHEY and CDR2 SVGAGI. Trimming left V 5 bases short and J 5 bases short, with 9 bases between. This CDR3 reads CASSQGGTEAFF. CDR3 DNA sequence: TGTGCCAGCAGTCAGGGTGGGACTGAAGCTTTCTTT.

The CDR3 spells CASSGTRGLGEQFF. CDR3 sequence (DNA): TGTGCCAGCAGCGGCACAAGGGGGCTCGGTGAGCAGTTCTTC. This rearrangement joins TRBV13 to TRBJ2-1; the match to TRBD1 covers 7 bases. The CDR3 covers 14 residues. Germline-derived CDR1 and CDR2 are PRHDT and FYEKMQ (reference sequence). J lost 9 bases, V lost 5 bases, and 10 bases had no gene match.

The chain is built from TRBV19 and TRBJ1-1; D unresolved. Per germline, CDR1 LNHDA and CDR2 SQIVND (reference sequence). V was cut by 3 bases and J by 0 bases, with 17 bases left in between. This CDR3 is 17 amino acids long. The CDR3 loop is CASSIFSGGSMNTEAFF. CDR3 in DNA: TGTGCCAGTAGTATTTTTTCGGGCGGGAGTATGAACACTGAAGCTTTCTTT.

V is TRBV27 and J is TRBJ1-1; D remains ambiguous. V was trimmed by 4 bases and J by 6 bases, leaving 12 bases between them. The CDR3 totals 13 residues. CDR1 and CDR2 (germline): MNHEY, SMNVEV (reference sequence). This CDR3 is CASSYRTPAEAFF. The DNA for the CDR3 is TGTGCCAGCAGTTATCGGACCCCCGCTGAAGCTTTCTTT.

The chain carries TRBV7-8 and TRBJ2-3, with a possible D match to TRBD2 (6 bases). This CDR3 has 14 residues. Trimming stripped 4 bases from V and 6 bases from J, with 14 bases between. The germline V gene encodes CDR1 SGHVS and CDR2 FQNEAQ. The CDR3 protein is CASSSGVGPDTQYF. The CDR3 nucleotides read TGTGCCAGCAGCTCGGGAGTTGGCCCTGATACGCAGTATTTT.

This chain uses TRBV21-1 with TRBJ2-1; TRBD2 is taken as the D call from the table, unchecked against the DNA. TRBV21-1 is marked as a pseudogene. The CDR3 is 17 residues long. In DNA, the CDR3 is TGTGCCAGCAGCAAAGGCACGGGGTGCCCGACCTACAATGAGCAGTTCTTC. It yields the protein CASSKGTGCPTYNEQFF.

This clone appeared a few times. This chain uses TRBV18 with TRBJ2-7; 12 bases agree with TRBD2. J lost 7 bases, V lost 3 bases, and 7 bases had no gene match. Germline values: CDR1 KGHSH, CDR2 LQKENI. The CDR3 loop spans 15 amino acids. The CDR3 spells CASSPPSGRAGEQYF. In DNA form, the CDR3 reads TGTGCCAGCTCACCCCCTAGCGGGAGGGCCGGGGAGCAGTACTTC.

This chain connects TRBV7-6 to TRBJ2-1, with TRBD2 matching 9 bases. Germline loops: CDR1 SGHVS, CDR2 FNYEAQ. The trim removed 4 bases at V and 7 bases at J, leaving 11 bases unmatched. The CDR3 sequence is 16 residues long. The CDR3 sequence: CASSSLGSGSWNEQFF. CDR3 coding DNA: TGTGCCAGCAGCTCCCTGGGTAGCGGGAGTTGGAATGAGCAGTTCTTC.